These 29 T cell receptor beta chains originate from one sample sequenced in a study of somatic mutations in cytotoxic T cells in rheumatoid arthritis. Only in-frame clones appear in the TCRdb table, and some are missing; sequencing was by immunoSEQ multiplex PCR. The sample has some 17,000 clones; 70% to 85% are singletons. Material: CD8+ T cells sorted from blood. Receptors originate from an adult with rheumatoid arthritis.

The J gene is TRBJ2-2, the V gene TRBV5-4, with D uncertain. In germline, CDR1 is SGHNT, CDR2 YYREEE (reference sequence). The V gene lost 7 bases and the J gene lost 0 bases, with 7 bases spanning the gap. CDR3 length: 13 amino acids. CDR3 protein: CASQTPNTGELFF. The CDR3 DNA reads as TGTGCCAGCCAGACACCGAACACCGGGGAGCTGTTTTTT.

The gene calls are TRBV9 and TRBJ1-1; the D gene is possibly TRBD1 (5 bases). There are 14 residues in the CDR3. Germline assignment: CDR1 SGDLS and CDR2 YYNGEE. V was shortened by 0 bases and J by 11 bases, with 17 bases between the two germline ends. The CDR3 region is CASSVENSGASAFF. CDR3 nucleotide sequence: TGTGCCAGCAGCGTAGAGAACAGCGGGGCGTCGGCTTTCTTT.

As to this clone: At one of its ends the junction is not consistent with the germline gene, which may arise from a read error. V usage is TRBV7-7 and J usage is TRBJ2-5; the D is unclear. This CDR3 contains 15 residues. In germline, CDR1 is SSHAT, CDR2 FNYEAQ (reference sequence). Written as DNA, the CDR3 is TGTGCTAGCAGCTTAGTTTACTCGTACCAAGAGACCCAGTACTTC. It yields the protein CASSLVYSYQETQYF.

The J gene is TRBJ2-5, the V gene TRBV28; D is unclear. V lost 6 bases to trimming and J lost 5 bases, with 7 bases between them. Germline lookup yields CDR1 MDHEN and CDR2 SYDVKM. This CDR3 comprises 11 residues. The CDR3 DNA reads TGTGCCAGCAGATCAATGGAGACCCAGTACTTC. Translating gives CASRSMETQYF. Based on the CDR3 plus reference TRBV28 and TRBJ2-5, the full variable domain is DVKVTQSSRYLVKRTGEKVFLECVQDMDHENMFWYRQDPGLGLRLIYFSYDVKMKEKGDIPEGYSVSREKKERFSLILESASTNQTSMYLCASRSMETQYFGPGTRLLVL.

The chain has TRBV6-4 and TRBJ2-3; TRBD2 agrees at 9 bases. Trimming removed 7 bases from V and 2 bases from J; junction bases left unmatched: 7. The CDR3 consists of 15 residues. Per germline, CDR1 MRHNA and CDR2 SNTAGT. The CDR3 coding sequence is TGTGCCAGCACCCGGACTAGCGCCAACACAGATACGCAGTATTTT. It encodes CASTRTSANTDTQYF.

This clone was detected only a few times. J is TRBJ2-7 and V is TRBV6-6; tentatively, D is TRBD1 or TRBD2 (6 bases each). The CDR3 runs 12 residues. Germline V gene lookup returns CDR1 MNHNY and CDR2 SVGAGI (reference sequence). V dropped 2 bases and J dropped 6 bases, with 8 bases sitting between them. CDR3 protein: CASSYPGAEQYF. The CDR3 DNA reads TGTGCCAGCAGTTACCCGGGGGCCGAGCAGTACTTC.

The chain links TRBV2 to TRBJ2-2, with a possible D match to TRBD1 (6 bases). Germline loops: CDR1 SNHLY, CDR2 FYNNEI. This CDR3 is 16 amino acids long. The ends were cut back, 2 bases at V and 6 bases at J, with 16 bases in the middle. The CDR3 protein is CASSEMQGRVAGELFF. The CDR3 bases are TGTGCCAGCAGTGAAATGCAGGGGCGGGTGGCCGGGGAGCTGTTTTTT.

This rearrangement joins TRBV19 to TRBJ2-5; 9 bases fit TRBD2. Looked up from germline, CDR1 is LNHDA and CDR2 is SQIVND (reference sequence). Germline trimming cut 5 bases from V and 5 bases from J; bases unmatched to any gene: 3. The CDR3 covers 13 residues. CDR3 bases: TGTGCCAGTAGTGGGACTAGCTTGGAGACCCAGTACTTC. This translates into CASSGTSLETQYF.

The CDR3 protein is CASSDHTGELFF. CDR3 in DNA: TGCGCCAGCAGTGACCACACCGGGGAGCTGTTTTTT. The gene calls are TRBV10-1 and TRBJ2-2; D is ambiguous. This CDR3 has 12 residues. V lost 3 bases to trimming and J lost 3 bases, with 2 bases between them. CDR1 and CDR2 (germline): WNHNN, SYGVQD (reference sequence).

This chain connects TRBV7-2 to TRBJ1-5; D is ambiguous. Germline V lookup: CDR1 SGHTA, CDR2 FQGNSA. This CDR3 has 16 amino acids. V dropped 5 bases and J dropped 2 bases, with 16 bases sitting between them. The CDR3 nucleotides read TGTGCCAGCAGCCCTATAACGGGTTTCGGCAATCAGCCCCAGCATTTT. Translating gives CASSPITGFGNQPQHF.

V is TRBV9 and J is TRBJ1-5; 9 positions agree with TRBD1. Germline CDR1 SGDLS, CDR2 YYNGEE. This CDR3 spans 14 amino acids. Trimming removed 5 bases from V and 5 bases from J; junction bases left unmatched: 5. In nucleotides, the CDR3 is TGTGCCAGCAGAGTACAGGGGGCACATCAGCCCCAGCATTTT. It codes for CASRVQGAHQPQHF.

This clone was counted once. The V gene is TRBV19, the J gene TRBJ2-1, with unresolved D. The CDR3 runs 14 residues. The ends were cut back, 5 bases at V and 1 base at J, with 9 bases in the middle. The germline V gene encodes CDR1 LNHDA and CDR2 SQIVND (reference sequence). CDR3 sequence (DNA): TGTGCCAGTAGTTGGAGAGGTTCCTACAATGAGCAGTTCTTC. Its translation: CASSWRGSYNEQFF. The full variable domain, its missing parts supplied by reference TRBV19 and TRBJ2-1, is DGGITQSPKYLFRKEGQNVTLSCEQNLNHDAMYWYRQDPGQGLRLIYYSQIVNDFQKGDIAEGYSVSREKKESFPLTVTSAQKNPTAFYLCASSWRGSYNEQFFGPGTRLTVL.

The chain has TRBV7-9 and TRBJ1-1, with 11 bases lining up with TRBD1. The length of the CDR3 is 18 residues. With V trimmed by 0 bases and J by 4 bases, 10 bases remained unmatched. The germline gives CDR1 SEHNR, CDR2 FQNEAQ (reference sequence). CDR3 in amino acids: CASSLAPGQGAVSTEAFF. CDR3 coding DNA: TGTGCCAGCAGCTTAGCGCCCGGACAGGGGGCTGTATCCACTGAAGCTTTCTTT.

The chain combines TRBV7-9 with TRBJ2-5; 7 bases are shared with TRBD1. The germline V gene encodes CDR1 SEHNR and CDR2 FQNEAQ (reference sequence). The CDR3 is 15 amino acids. After removal of 5 bases from V and 3 bases from J, the junction contained 9 bases not matched to a gene. CDR3 bases: TGTGCCAGCAGCGAAAGGACAGGAACAAAAGAGACCCAGTACTTC. Encoded protein: CASSERTGTKETQYF.

The chain joins TRBV4-1 to TRBJ2-7, with D unresolved. V was trimmed by 1 base and J by 2 bases, leaving 9 bases between them. The CDR3 spans 14 residues. The V gene's germline CDR1 is MGHRA and CDR2 YSYEKL. In DNA form, the CDR3 reads TGCGCCAGCAGCCAAGGCGGCGGAACCTACGAGCAGTACTTC. As protein: CASSQGGGTYEQYF.

V gene TRBV7-8 combines with J gene TRBJ1-2; TRBD1 might be the D (5 bases). Germline CDR1 is SGHVS and CDR2 is FQNEAQ. The germline V and J ends were trimmed by 5 bases and 3 bases, with 13 bases remaining between them. This CDR3 comprises 14 residues. For the CDR3, the DNA is TGTGCCAGCAGCGCGTTGGACACCGACTATGGCTACACCTTC. It codes for CASSALDTDYGYTF.

The count of this clone is one. The chain is built from TRBV11-1 and TRBJ1-1; D gene uncertain. The V gene's germline CDR1 is SGHAT and CDR2 FQDESV (reference sequence). This CDR3 is 13 amino acids long. Trimming cost V 1 base and J 6 bases, with 9 bases left between them. This CDR3 reads CASSLGTGAEAFF. CDR3 DNA: TGTGCCAGCAGCTTAGGAACGGGCGCTGAAGCTTTCTTT. The variable domain in full, completed from reference TRBV11-1 and TRBJ1-1, reads EAEVAQSPRYKITEKSQAVAFWCDPISGHATLYWYRQILGQGPELLVQFQDESVVDDSQLPKDRFSAERLKGVDSTLKIQPAELGDSAMYLCASSLGTGAEAFFGQGTRLTVV.

V gene TRBV13 combines with J gene TRBJ2-1; 9 nucleotides line up with TRBD2. This CDR3 region has 15 residues. Germline CDR1 is PRHDT and CDR2 is FYEKMQ (reference sequence). Trimming cost V 4 bases and J 8 bases; bases outside gene matches: 9. The CDR3 sequence is CASSSLAGGIDEQFF. As DNA, the CDR3 is TGTGCCAGCAGCTCCTTGGCGGGAGGGATCGATGAGCAGTTCTTC.

V and J are TRBV7-9 and TRBJ2-7, with TRBD2 matching 9 bases. CDR3 length: 18 residues. In germline, CDR1 is SEHNR, CDR2 FQNEAQ (reference sequence). Trimming took 4 bases from V and 2 from J; bases not matched to a gene: 15. The CDR3 coding sequence is TGTGCCAGCAGCTCACCCGATGGGTCTGGCGGGAGGGCCTACGAGCAGTACTTC. It codes for CASSSPDGSGGRAYEQYF.

The chain uses TRBV7-9 and TRBJ2-2; D gene uncertain. The CDR3 has 14 amino acids. Germline V CDR1 and CDR2: SEHNR, FQNEAQ (reference sequence). The ends were cut back, 2 bases at V and 6 bases at J, with 10 bases in the middle. The CDR3 protein is CASSLRLMAGELFF. CDR3 DNA: TGTGCCAGCAGCTTAAGGCTAATGGCCGGGGAGCTGTTTTTT.

The chain employs TRBV2 and TRBJ1-2; 8 bases line up with TRBD1. This CDR3 region has 16 residues. Germline CDR1 reads SNHLY; CDR2 reads FYNNEI. V lost 8 bases to trimming and J lost 8 bases; unmatched junction nucleotides: 19. The CDR3 here is CASPEGDRLPSLGYTF. The DNA of the CDR3 is TGTGCCAGCCCCGAAGGGGACAGGCTTCCATCGTTGGGCTACACCTTC.

The gene calls are TRBV6-5 and TRBJ2-1, with 7 nucleotides matching TRBD2. With V trimmed by 6 bases and J by 3 bases, 8 bases remained unmatched. This CDR3 is built from 15 residues. Germline V gene data show CDR1 as MNHEY and CDR2 as SVGAGI. The CDR3 coding sequence is TGTGCCAGCAGGGAGGTCGCTAGCGGCTACAATGAGCAGTTCTTC. Its protein is CASREVASGYNEQFF.

V is TRBV19 and J is TRBJ2-1; tentatively, D is TRBD1 (6 bases). This CDR3 has 15 residues. The ends were cut back, 3 bases at V and 4 bases at J, with 13 bases in the middle. Germline-derived CDR1 and CDR2 are LNHDA and SQIVND (reference sequence). CDR3 in amino acids: CASSIFPGQYNEQFF. The CDR3 region has the DNA TGTGCCAGTAGTATTTTCCCAGGACAGTACAATGAGCAGTTCTTC.

The J gene is TRBJ1-1, the V gene TRBV7-9; 8 positions match TRBD1. Germline CDR1 is SEHNR and CDR2 is FQNEAQ (reference sequence). V gave up 5 bases and J gave up 11 bases; unmatched junction bases: 16. This CDR3 has 15 amino acids. CDR3 sequence (DNA): TGTGCCAGCAGCGGAGAGGGACAGGCCTTCGCCGGGGCTTTCTTT. Translating it yields CASSGEGQAFAGAFF.

This chain uses TRBV10-3 with TRBJ2-6; 9 bases are shared with TRBD2. The CDR3 has 18 residues. Germline CDR1 and CDR2: ENHRY and SYGVKD. The trim removed 3 bases at V and 1 base at J, leaving 7 bases unmatched. This CDR3 is CAISDPTSGLSGANVLTF. The CDR3 nucleotides read TGTGCCATCAGTGACCCGACTAGCGGTCTTTCTGGGGCCAACGTCCTGACTTTC.

The rearrangement uses TRBV5-4 and TRBJ2-3; 8 bases are shared with TRBD2. V lost 0 bases, J lost 0 bases, and 3 bases stayed unmatched. Germline CDR1 reads SGHNT; CDR2 reads YYREEE (reference sequence). There are 16 residues in the CDR3. The CDR3 loop reads CASSLGASGSTDTQYF. For the CDR3, the DNA is TGTGCCAGCAGCTTGGGGGCTAGCGGGAGCACAGATACGCAGTATTTT.

V gene TRBV7-6 combines with J gene TRBJ2-3, with 8 bases fitting TRBD1. V shed 2 bases and J 6 bases; nucleotides not matched to a gene: 7. Germline CDR1 and CDR2: SGHVS and FNYEAQ. The CDR3 is 15 amino acids. This CDR3 is CASSLTSTGADTQYF. DNA for the CDR3: TGTGCCAGCAGCTTAACTTCGACAGGGGCTGATACGCAGTATTTT.

The chain recombines TRBV7-9 with TRBJ1-2, with D hard to call. Germline CDR1 SEHNR, CDR2 FQNEAQ (reference sequence). The CDR3 totals 14 residues. Trimming took off 7 bases at V and 2 bases at J, with 14 bases between the two ends. CDR3 coding DNA: TGTGCCAGCACAGATGAGACACCCAACTATGGCTACACCTTC. It yields the protein CASTDETPNYGYTF.

This rearrangement joins TRBV30 to TRBJ1-5; 7 nucleotides match TRBD1. CDR3 size: 14 residues. Germline V CDR1 and CDR2: GTSNPN, SVGIG (reference sequence). Unmatched junction bases numbered 3, after V lost 3 bases and J lost 1 base. The CDR3 DNA reads TGTGCCTGGAGCGAGGGACAGAGCAATCAGCCCCAGCATTTT. This codes for CAWSEGQSNQPQHF.